This record covers a single T cell receptor beta chain. Germline loops: CDR1 MNHEY, CDR2 SMNVEV (reference sequence). The CDR3 runs to 14 residues. Trimming stripped 6 bases from V and 8 bases from J, with 14 bases between. The source of the sample is a study of cytomegalovirus exposure and HLA in healthy donors. The PCR was carried out with 60 Vbeta primers and 13 Jbeta primers. Method: immunoSEQ multiplex PCR; TCRdb's copy keeps in-frame clones and lacks some. The sample table includes about 190,000 clones. Sequencing was carried out using PBMCs. V is TRBV27 and J is TRBJ1-6, with a tentative D call TRBD1 (6 bases). The receptor's source is a woman in her 30s in good health and CMV-seropositive. CDR3 sequence: CASRITGLDSPLHF. Here the CDR3 DNA reads TGTGCCAGCAGAATTACAGGGTTGGATTCACCCCTCCACTTT.